This entry lists 9 T cell receptor beta chains sequenced from one sample in a study of T cells in Graves' hyperthyroidism and ophthalmopathy. RNA transcripts yielded amplified TCR beta CDR3 regions. Researchers ran a first-round RT-PCR on the TCR CDR3 using the HTBI primer set. TCRdb recomputed calls from the multiplex PCR reads with MiXCR, one row per CDR3 protein. This sample has about 380,000 distinct CDR3 sequences, with approximately 15% found just once. The source material was blood. The receptors here all came from a woman in her thirties with Graves' ophthalmopathy.

This clonotype was seen ten or more times. The chain couples TRBV6-1 to TRBJ2-5, with D possibly being TRBD1 or TRBD2 (6 bases each). This CDR3 has 14 residues. Between the trimmed V and J ends, which lost 2 bases and 4 bases, there was a span of 11 bases. Looked up from germline, CDR1 is MNHNS and CDR2 is SASEGT. This chain's CDR3 is CASSERRGIETQYF. DNA for the CDR3: TGTGCCAGCAGTGAACGGAGGGGGATAGAGACCCAGTACTTC.

This clonotype has a handful of counts. This chain joins TRBV6-1 and TRBJ1-5; D ambiguous. CDR1 MNHNS and CDR2 SASEGT come from the germline V gene. CDR3 size: 14 residues. V was cut by 2 bases and J by 7 bases, with 12 bases left in between. The CDR3 sequence is CASSELRPGQPQHF. The CDR3 DNA follows: TGTGCCAGCAGTGAACTGCGACCGGGGCAGCCCCAGCATTTT.

There are a few counts of this clonotype. The CDR3 sequence is CASSEEGGGGGAGQFF. CDR3 bases: TGTGCCAGCAGCGAAGAGGGAGGTGGTGGGGGGGCCGGGCAGTTCTTC. This chain joins TRBV7-2 and TRBJ2-1, with a tentative D call TRBD2 (7 bases). This CDR3 comprises 16 residues. CDR1 SGHTA and CDR2 FQGNSA come from the germline V gene. V was shortened by 5 bases and J by 12 bases, with 26 bases between the two germline ends.

This clonotype was counted many times. The J gene is TRBJ2-3, the V gene TRBV7-3, with no clear D. The CDR3 is made up of 14 amino acids. The ends were cut back, 2 bases at V and 7 bases at J, with 13 bases in the middle. Germline CDR1 SGHTA, CDR2 FQGTGA. DNA of the CDR3: TGTGCCAGCAGCTTAGTGGGCCCCCTCAATACGCAGTATTTT. It codes for CASSLVGPLNTQYF.

At least ten counts were recorded for this clonotype. The chain uses TRBV6-1 and TRBJ1-6, with TRBD1 identical over 8 bases. The germline V gene encodes CDR1 MNHNS and CDR2 SASEGT. CDR3 length: 17 residues. Trimming cost V 5 bases and J 5 bases; bases outside gene matches: 11. In nucleotides, the CDR3 is TGTGCCAGCAGTCCCACCGCGACAGGGGTTCATAATTCACCCCTCCACTTT. Amino acids: CASSPTATGVHNSPLHF.

The gene calls are TRBV28 and TRBJ2-1; D is unresolved. Per germline, CDR1 MDHEN and CDR2 SYDVKM. V was shortened by 5 bases and J by 10 bases, with 6 bases between the two germline ends. CDR3 size: 10 residues. This CDR3 reads CASSLREQFF. The CDR3 DNA follows: TGTGCCAGCAGTCTCCGAGAGCAGTTCTTC.

In regard to this clonotype: A much more abundant neighbour one base away suggests this may be a read error. This chain connects TRBV5-1 to TRBJ2-1; 7 bases match TRBD1. The V gene's germline CDR1 is SGHRS and CDR2 YFSETQ. This CDR3 comprises 14 residues. V was clipped by 0 bases and J by 6 bases; unmatched bases: 3. The DNA for the CDR3 is TGCGCCAGCAGCTTGGGTCGGACAGGCAATGAGCAGTTCTTC. It yields the protein CASSLGRTGNEQFF.

This clonotype was counted ten times or more. The chain recombines TRBV5-8 with TRBJ2-7; D assignment may be TRBD1 or TRBD2 (5 bases each). The CDR3 length is 13 residues. Trimming pared 1 base from V and 5 bases from J, leaving 10 bases between. The germline CDR1 and CDR2 sequences are SGHTS and YDEGEE. CDR3 sequence reads: CASSLRGENEQYF. CDR3 in DNA: TGTGCCAGCAGCTTGAGAGGGGAGAACGAGCAGTACTTC.

The V call is TRBV28, the J call TRBJ2-2, with D unresolved. The germline V gene encodes CDR1 MDHEN and CDR2 SYDVKM. The germline V and J ends were trimmed by 3 bases and 4 bases, with 18 bases remaining between them. The CDR3 is 17 amino acids. The CDR3 loop reads CASSLVGQPYPTGELFF. CDR3 DNA: TGTGCCAGCAGTTTGGTCGGGCAGCCCTACCCCACCGGGGAGCTGTTTTTT.